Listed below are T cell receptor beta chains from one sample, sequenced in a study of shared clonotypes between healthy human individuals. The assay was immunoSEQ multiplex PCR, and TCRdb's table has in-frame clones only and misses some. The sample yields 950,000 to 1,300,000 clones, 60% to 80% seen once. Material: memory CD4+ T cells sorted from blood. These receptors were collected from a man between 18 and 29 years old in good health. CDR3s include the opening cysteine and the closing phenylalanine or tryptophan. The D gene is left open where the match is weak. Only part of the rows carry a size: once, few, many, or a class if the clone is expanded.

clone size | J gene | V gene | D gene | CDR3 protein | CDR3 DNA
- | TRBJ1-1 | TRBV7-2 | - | CASSIGQSWNTEAFF | TGTGCCAGCAGCATAGGACAGAGTTGGAACACTGAAGCTTTCTTT
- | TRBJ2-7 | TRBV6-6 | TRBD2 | CASSPRGGGSYEQYF | TGTGCCAGCAGCCCTAGGGGCGGGGGCTCCTACGAGCAGTACTTC
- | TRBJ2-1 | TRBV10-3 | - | CAINPGGAGNEQFF | TGTGCCATCAACCCGGGCGGGGCCGGCAATGAGCAGTTCTTC
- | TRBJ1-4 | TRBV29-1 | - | CSVVDEKLFF | TGCAGCGTTGTAGATGAAAAACTGTTTTTT
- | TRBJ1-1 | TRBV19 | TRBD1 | CASSIRQGTEAFF | TGTGCCAGTAGTATCCGACAGGGGACCGAAGCTTTCTTT
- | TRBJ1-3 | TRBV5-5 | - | CASSLWASGNTIYF | TGTGCCAGCAGTCTGTGGGCCTCTGGAAACACCATATATTTT
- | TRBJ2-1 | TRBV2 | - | CASGGNNYNEQFF | TGTGCCAGCGGCGGAAACAACTACAATGAGCAGTTCTTC
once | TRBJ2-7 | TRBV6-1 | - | CASSRTVSSYEQYF | TGTGCCAGCAGCAGGACAGTGAGCTCCTACGAGCAGTACTTC
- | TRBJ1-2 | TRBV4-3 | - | CASSQEPGQPSNYGYTF | TGCGCCAGCAGCCAAGAACCGGGACAACCCTCTAACTATGGCTACACCTTC
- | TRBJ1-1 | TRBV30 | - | CAWSPGRYDTEAFF | TGTGCCTGGAGTCCGGGAAGGTATGACACTGAAGCTTTCTTT
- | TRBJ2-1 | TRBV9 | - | CASSPSTTANNEQFF | TGTGCCAGCAGCCCCAGTACAACAGCGAACAATGAGCAGTTCTTC
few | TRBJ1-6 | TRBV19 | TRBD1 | CASSITGTGSSPLHF | TGTGCCAGTAGTATTACCGGGACAGGGAGTTCACCCCTCCACTTT
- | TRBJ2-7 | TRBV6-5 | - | CASSSMGGGAYEQYF | TGTGCCAGCAGCTCCATGGGGGGGGGCGCCTACGAGCAGTACTTC
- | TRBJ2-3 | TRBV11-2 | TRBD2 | CASSLLTSGTKHTQYF | TGTGCCAGCAGCTTACTGACTAGCGGGACCAAACATACGCAGTATTTT
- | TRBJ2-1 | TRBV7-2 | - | CASTPTGRLYNEQFF | TGTGCCAGCACCCCGACAGGGAGGCTCTACAATGAGCAGTTCTTC